The T cell receptor beta chain under discussion was sequenced for a study of blood T cell repertoires in COVID-19. Assay: immunoSEQ multiplex PCR; the TCRdb copy retains only in-frame clones and omits some. The sample has more than 65,000 clones; 87% are singletons. This clonotype was sampled from a man aged 55 to 69 with acute or convalescent COVID-19. Sequencing input: peripheral blood.

The CDR3 DNA follows: TGTGCCACTGAGGAGGGGTCCGAGAACACTGAAGCTTTCTTT. It yields the protein CATEEGSENTEAFF. The V gene is TRBV27, the J gene TRBJ1-1, with D possibly TRBD1 on 5 matching bases. The CDR3 totals 14 residues. CDR1 is MNHEY, CDR2 SMNVEV, per germline (reference sequence). V gave up 10 bases and J gave up 1 base, with 16 bases separating them.